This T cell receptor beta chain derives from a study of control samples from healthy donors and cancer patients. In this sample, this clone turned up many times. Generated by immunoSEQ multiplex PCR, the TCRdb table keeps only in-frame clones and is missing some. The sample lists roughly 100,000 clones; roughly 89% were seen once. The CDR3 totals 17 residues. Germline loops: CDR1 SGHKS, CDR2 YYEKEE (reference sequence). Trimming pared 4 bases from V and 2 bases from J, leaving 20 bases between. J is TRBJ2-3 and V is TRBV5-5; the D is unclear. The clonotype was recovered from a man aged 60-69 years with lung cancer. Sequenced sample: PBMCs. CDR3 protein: CASSIATVTYATDTQYF. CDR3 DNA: TGTGCCAGCAGCATAGCTACGGTTACCTACGCCACAGATACGCAGTATTTT.